This T cell receptor (beta chain) was captured in a study of preoperative IRX-2 immunotherapy in early breast cancer. Germline CDR1 reads LNHDA; CDR2 reads SQIVND (reference sequence). The V end lost 7 bases, the J end lost 2 bases, and 17 bases lay between the germline ends. The CDR3 contains 15 residues. Some clones are missing from TCRdb's copy, which holds only in-frame ones; the method was immunoSEQ multiplex PCR. The table includes 11,000 or so clones, 75% to 90% detected once. Treatment denoted: preoperative locoregional IRX-2 cytokine immunotherapy. Preoperative locoregional IRX-2 cytokine immunotherapy was tested in the phase Ib source study.

V is TRBV19 and J is TRBJ1-2; a weak D match, TRBD1 (6 bases). The sequence came from a human donor with breast cancer. The specimen was lymph node tissue, collected before IRX-2 immunotherapy. The CDR3 sequence: CASTTYAGTNYGYTF. CDR3 sequence (DNA): TGTGCCAGTACCACTTACGCCGGGACAAACTATGGCTACACCTTC.